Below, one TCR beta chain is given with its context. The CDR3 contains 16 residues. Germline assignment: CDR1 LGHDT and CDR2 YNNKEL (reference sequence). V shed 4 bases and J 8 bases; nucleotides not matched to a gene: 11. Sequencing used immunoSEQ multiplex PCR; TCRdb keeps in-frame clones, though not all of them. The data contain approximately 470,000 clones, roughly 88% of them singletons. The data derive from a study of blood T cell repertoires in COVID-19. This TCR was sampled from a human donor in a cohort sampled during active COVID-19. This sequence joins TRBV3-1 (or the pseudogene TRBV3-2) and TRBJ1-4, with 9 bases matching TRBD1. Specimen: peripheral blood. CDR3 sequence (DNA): TGTGCCAGCAGCCCACGACAGGGACAGGGAGGCGAAAAACTGTTTTTT. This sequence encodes CASSPRQGQGGEKLFF.